This T cell receptor (beta chain) was profiled in a study of CD8+ T cells in alopecia areata. Study-wide results and caveats: Researchers reported that TCR sharing among patients proved less clear than in mice, possibly HLA-linked. Normal-skin resident alphabeta T cells also appear among scalp sample sequences.

The CDR3 is 17 residues long. Trimming took 5 bases from V and 0 from J; bases not matched to a gene: 8. Germline loops: CDR1 SEHNR, CDR2 FQNEAQ (reference sequence). On this clone itself: The antigen is unknown.

Reverse transcription of extracted RNA yielded cDNA, which provided the sequencing template. TCRdb's table, derived via immunoSEQ multiplex PCR, lists solely in-frame clones and lacks some. The table shows 110,000 to 150,000 clones, with around 50% occurring only once. The chain joins TRBV7-9 to TRBJ2-2; the match to TRBD1 covers 8 bases. The origin of this receptor is a human donor with alopecia areata. The input for sequencing was CD4+ T cells sorted from blood, taken at week 0. The CDR3 DNA follows: TGTGCCAGCAGCGCGTACAGGGGGTTCGCGAACACCGGGGAGCTGTTTTTT. Translation: CASSAYRGFANTGELFF.